These T cell receptor beta chains were read from a single sample in a study of cytomegalovirus exposure and HLA in healthy donors. Data came from immunoSEQ multiplex PCR; TCRdb stores just in-frame clones and leaves some out. The sample lists about 140,000 clones; approximately 80% were seen once. Sequences were obtained from PBMCs. All receptors come from a woman aged 18-30 years in good health and CMV-seropositive. Each CDR3 is given with its conserved first and last residue. D genes are given only for firm matches. For some rows the clone size is stated as once, few or many, or as a class when expanded; others skip it.

clone size: .
D gene: .
V gene: TRBV2
J gene: TRBJ1-4
CDR3 DNA: TGTGCCAGCAGTGAACGGGGGAATGAAAAACTGTTTTTT
CDR3 protein: CASSERGNEKLFF

clone size: .
D gene: .
V gene: TRBV7-8
J gene: TRBJ2-1
CDR3 DNA: TGTGCCAGCAGCGCCACAGGGCCCTCCTACAATGAGCAGTTCTTC
CDR3 protein: CASSATGPSYNEQFF

clone size: .
D gene: TRBD2
V gene: TRBV6-5
J gene: TRBJ2-7
CDR3 DNA: TGTGCCAGCAGCCCAATAGCGGGGGCATCCTACGAGCAGTACTTC
CDR3 protein: CASSPIAGASYEQYF

clone size: few
D gene: TRBD2
V gene: TRBV29-1
J gene: TRBJ2-1
CDR3 DNA: TGCAGCGACCAGACTAGCGGGGGGTTCTACAATGAGCAGTTCTTC
CDR3 protein: CSDQTSGGFYNEQFF

clone size: .
D gene: .
V gene: TRBV18
J gene: TRBJ2-7
CDR3 DNA: TGTGCCAGCTCACCCGACAGAAACGAGCAGTACTTC
CDR3 protein: CASSPDRNEQYF

clone size: .
D gene: .
V gene: TRBV5-1
J gene: TRBJ2-7
CDR3 DNA: TGCGCCAGCAGCTCGTTGACCCCAGGAACCTACGAGCAGTACTTC
CDR3 protein: CASSSLTPGTYEQYF

clone size: .
D gene: TRBD1
V gene: TRBV7-9
J gene: TRBJ2-7
CDR3 DNA: TGTGCCAGCAGCATACTAGGTACAGGGGGCTCCTACGAGCAGTACTTC
CDR3 protein: CASSILGTGGSYEQYF

clone size: .
D gene: TRBD2
V gene: TRBV5-6
J gene: TRBJ2-1
CDR3 DNA: TGTGCCAGCAGCCCGCGACTAGCGGGAATATACAATGAGCAGTTCTTC
CDR3 protein: CASSPRLAGIYNEQFF

clone size: .
D gene: .
V gene: TRBV6-6
J gene: TRBJ2-7
CDR3 DNA: TGTGCCAGCAGTTACGGGTACGGGGAGCAGTACTTC
CDR3 protein: CASSYGYGEQYF

clone size: few
D gene: TRBD1
V gene: TRBV6-5
J gene: TRBJ2-1
CDR3 DNA: TGTGCCAGCAGTTCCACAGGGGACACCCCCAATGAGCAGTTCTTC
CDR3 protein: CASSSTGDTPNEQFF

clone size: .
D gene: .
V gene: TRBV9
J gene: TRBJ2-6
CDR3 DNA: TGTGCCAGCAGCGGAAGTGGGACAGGGGCCAACGTCCTGACTTTC
CDR3 protein: CASSGSGTGANVLTF

clone size: few
D gene: TRBD1
V gene: TRBV18
J gene: TRBJ2-1
CDR3 DNA: TGTGCCAGCTCACCTCAGGCATTAGTCACAGGGGCCGTCGCGAATGAGCAGTTCTTC
CDR3 protein: CASSPQALVTGAVANEQFF

clone size: .
D gene: .
V gene: TRBV5-6
J gene: TRBJ1-3
CDR3 DNA: TGTGCCAGCAGCGCCGGGACGGGAGCCTCTGGAAACACCATATATTTT
CDR3 protein: CASSAGTGASGNTIYF

clone size: .
D gene: TRBD1
V gene: TRBV4-3
J gene: TRBJ2-7
CDR3 DNA: TGCGCCAGCAGCCAAGATCAGGGACAGAGCTCCTACGAGCAGTACTTC
CDR3 protein: CASSQDQGQSSYEQYF

clone size: few
D gene: .
V gene: TRBV7-8
J gene: TRBJ2-7
CDR3 DNA: TGTGCCAGCAGCTCGACCAGGGGATACGAGCAGTACTTC
CDR3 protein: CASSSTRGYEQYF

clone size: .
D gene: TRBD1
V gene: TRBV30
J gene: TRBJ2-7
CDR3 DNA: TGTGCCTGGAGAGACCCGGGACAGGGGACCTACGAGCAGTACTTC
CDR3 protein: CAWRDPGQGTYEQYF

clone size: .
D gene: .
V gene: TRBV5-4
J gene: TRBJ1-3
CDR3 DNA: TGTGCCAGCAGCTTTCAGGGACTCTCTGGAAACACCATATATTTT
CDR3 protein: CASSFQGLSGNTIYF

clone size: .
D gene: TRBD2
V gene: TRBV5-4
J gene: TRBJ2-7
CDR3 DNA: TGTGCCAGCAGCACCGTGACGGGGGGACTGACGTCCTACGAGCAGTACTTC
CDR3 protein: CASSTVTGGLTSYEQYF

clone size: .
D gene: .
V gene: TRBV6-5
J gene: TRBJ2-5
CDR3 DNA: TGTGCCAGCGGAGGGTACCAAGAGACCCAGTACTTC
CDR3 protein: CASGGYQETQYF

clone size: .
D gene: .
V gene: TRBV11-2
J gene: TRBJ2-1
CDR3 DNA: TGTGCCAGCAGCGGCGACAGCGCTGCCCCGGGTAATGAGCAGTTCTTC
CDR3 protein: CASSGDSAAPGNEQFF

clone size: .
D gene: TRBD1
V gene: TRBV9
J gene: TRBJ1-6
CDR3 DNA: TGTGCCAGCAGCGCAGGGACAGGGTGGTCACCCCTCCACTTT
CDR3 protein: CASSAGTGWSPLHF

clone size: few
D gene: .
V gene: TRBV6-5
J gene: TRBJ2-3
CDR3 DNA: TGTGCCAGCAGTTACTGGACTAGCACAGATACGCAGTATTTT
CDR3 protein: CASSYWTSTDTQYF

clone size: .
D gene: .
V gene: TRBV15
J gene: TRBJ1-1
CDR3 DNA: TGTGCCACCAGCAGAGAATCGCAGGACACTGAAGCTTTCTTT
CDR3 protein: CATSRESQDTEAFF

clone size: few
D gene: .
V gene: TRBV7-9
J gene: TRBJ1-3
CDR3 DNA: TGTGCCAGCAGCCGGGGGACCGGAAACACCATATATTTT
CDR3 protein: CASSRGTGNTIYF

clone size: .
D gene: .
V gene: TRBV19
J gene: TRBJ2-3
CDR3 DNA: TGTGCCAGTAGTATCAACGGGGGGCGGGGAGATACGCAGTATTTT
CDR3 protein: CASSINGGRGDTQYF

clone size: .
D gene: .
V gene: TRBV30
J gene: TRBJ2-5
CDR3 DNA: TGTGCCTGGAGTAACGAGAACCAAGAGACCCAGTACTTC
CDR3 protein: CAWSNENQETQYF

clone size: .
D gene: .
V gene: TRBV6-4
J gene: TRBJ2-3
CDR3 DNA: TGTGCCAGCAGTGAGACTGGCACAGATACGCAGTATTTT
CDR3 protein: CASSETGTDTQYF

clone size: .
D gene: TRBD1
V gene: TRBV19
J gene: TRBJ2-7
CDR3 DNA: TGTGCCAGTAGTATCATGACAGGGGGCGACGAGCAGTACTTC
CDR3 protein: CASSIMTGGDEQYF

clone size: .
D gene: .
V gene: TRBV7-2
J gene: TRBJ2-2
CDR3 DNA: TGTGCCAGCAGCTTAGTCCCTGTAAACACCGGGGAGCTGTTTTTT
CDR3 protein: CASSLVPVNTGELFF

clone size: .
D gene: TRBD1
V gene: TRBV5-4
J gene: TRBJ2-4
CDR3 DNA: TGTGCCAGCAGCCAGCAGCTTGGGACAGGCCAGGGCAGTCAGTACTTC
CDR3 protein: CASSQQLGTGQGSQYF

clone size: .
D gene: .
V gene: TRBV14
J gene: TRBJ1-1
CDR3 DNA: TGTGCCAGCAGCCAAGTGGACTGGAACACTGAAGCTTTCTTT
CDR3 protein: CASSQVDWNTEAFF

clone size: .
D gene: .
V gene: TRBV6-5
J gene: TRBJ2-2
CDR3 DNA: TGTGCCAGCGGTAGGGAGGGGGGAGCCGGGGAGCTGTTTTTT
CDR3 protein: CASGREGGAGELFF

clone size: .
D gene: TRBD2
V gene: TRBV30
J gene: TRBJ2-7
CDR3 DNA: TGTGCTGGGCGGGGGGCGAACTACGAGCAGTACTTC
CDR3 protein: CAGRGANYEQYF

clone size: .
D gene: .
V gene: TRBV27
J gene: TRBJ1-1
CDR3 DNA: TGTGCCAGCAGTTCGCACAGGGCTGGGAACACTGAAGCTTTCTTT
CDR3 protein: CASSSHRAGNTEAFF

clone size: .
D gene: TRBD1
V gene: TRBV7-9
J gene: TRBJ1-2
CDR3 DNA: TGTGCCAGCAGCTTACTTTGGACAGGGACGTTAGACTATGGCTACACCTTC
CDR3 protein: CASSLLWTGTLDYGYTF

clone size: .
D gene: .
V gene: TRBV6-6
J gene: TRBJ2-2
CDR3 DNA: TGTGCCAGCAGCCCCTGGGGGGAGAGCGGCACCGGGGAGCTGTTTTTT
CDR3 protein: CASSPWGESGTGELFF

clone size: .
D gene: .
V gene: TRBV9
J gene: TRBJ2-1
CDR3 DNA: TGTGCCAGCAGCGTAGAACTGCATTACAATGAGCAGTTCTTC
CDR3 protein: CASSVELHYNEQFF

clone size: .
D gene: TRBD2
V gene: TRBV5-4
J gene: TRBJ2-7
CDR3 DNA: TGTGCCAGCAGCGGTGCTAGCGGGGGGACCTCCTACGAGCAGTACTTC
CDR3 protein: CASSGASGGTSYEQYF

clone size: .
D gene: .
V gene: TRBV19
J gene: TRBJ1-5
CDR3 DNA: TGTGCCGGGGGCAGCAGGGTGAACAATCAGCCCCAGCATTTT
CDR3 protein: CAGGSRVNNQPQHF

clone size: .
D gene: .
V gene: TRBV7-2
J gene: TRBJ2-1
CDR3 DNA: TGTGCCAGCAGCTTAGCGCAACAGGGCAATGAGCAGTTCTTC
CDR3 protein: CASSLAQQGNEQFF

clone size: .
D gene: .
V gene: TRBV6-1
J gene: TRBJ2-3
CDR3 DNA: TGTGCCAGCAGTGAATTAGTCGCCAAAGCAGATACGCAGTATTTT
CDR3 protein: CASSELVAKADTQYF

clone size: .
D gene: .
V gene: TRBV5-1
J gene: TRBJ2-1
CDR3 DNA: TGCGCCAGCAGCGGAGGGACTGCCAACAATGAGCAGTTCTTC
CDR3 protein: CASSGGTANNEQFF

clone size: .
D gene: .
V gene: TRBV4-1
J gene: TRBJ1-6
CDR3 DNA: TGCGCCAGCGGCCACCTCAGGACAGTCGGGTCACCCCTCCACTTT
CDR3 protein: CASGHLRTVGSPLHF

clone size: few
D gene: .
V gene: TRBV6-6
J gene: TRBJ2-7
CDR3 DNA: TGTGCCAGCAGTTACGGACTCTCCTACGAGCAGTACTTC
CDR3 protein: CASSYGLSYEQYF

clone size: .
D gene: .
V gene: TRBV9
J gene: TRBJ1-6
CDR3 DNA: TGTGCCAGCAGCGTAAGGGGATCGAATTCACCCCTCCACTTT
CDR3 protein: CASSVRGSNSPLHF

clone size: .
D gene: .
V gene: TRBV5-1
J gene: TRBJ1-1
CDR3 DNA: TGCGCCAGCAGCTTGGGGCAGACAAACACTGAAGCTTTCTTT
CDR3 protein: CASSLGQTNTEAFF

clone size: once
D gene: .
V gene: TRBV11-2
J gene: TRBJ2-2
CDR3 DNA: TGTGCCAGCAGCCCCAGGTCGAACACCGGGGAGCTGTTTTTT
CDR3 protein: CASSPRSNTGELFF

clone size: few
D gene: TRBD1
V gene: TRBV7-9
J gene: TRBJ2-7
CDR3 DNA: TGTGCCAGCAGCTCCGGGACAGCAGCCTACGAGCAGTACTTC
CDR3 protein: CASSSGTAAYEQYF

clone size: .
D gene: .
V gene: TRBV6-1
J gene: TRBJ1-1
CDR3 DNA: TGTGCCAGCAGCCGGACAGAAAACACTGAAGCTTTCTTT
CDR3 protein: CASSRTENTEAFF

clone size: once
D gene: .
V gene: TRBV6-5
J gene: TRBJ1-1
CDR3 DNA: TGTGCCAGCACCACCATCACGGGTGGGACTGAAGCTTTCTTT
CDR3 protein: CASTTITGGTEAFF

clone size: .
D gene: TRBD2
V gene: TRBV5-1
J gene: TRBJ2-1
CDR3 DNA: TGCGCCAGCAGAGCGGAGCGGGGGGCCTATGAGCAGTTCTTC
CDR3 protein: CASRAERGAYEQFF

clone size: .
D gene: .
V gene: TRBV4-1
J gene: TRBJ1-1
CDR3 DNA: TGCGCCAGCAGCCAAGCGGGGACATGGAACACTGAAGCTTTCTTT
CDR3 protein: CASSQAGTWNTEAFF

clone size: .
D gene: .
V gene: TRBV4-2
J gene: TRBJ1-2
CDR3 DNA: TGTGCCAGCAGCCAAGGTGGGTCGCGGGTGCCTACCTATGGCTACACCTTC
CDR3 protein: CASSQGGSRVPTYGYTF

clone size: .
D gene: .
V gene: TRBV28
J gene: TRBJ2-7
CDR3 DNA: TGTGCCAGCAGTCACCCCGCCCAGACTTACGAGCAGTACTTC
CDR3 protein: CASSHPAQTYEQYF

clone size: .
D gene: .
V gene: TRBV4-1
J gene: TRBJ2-3
CDR3 DNA: TGCGCCAGCAGCCTCCTTGGGCTGGCAGATACGCAGTATTTT
CDR3 protein: CASSLLGLADTQYF

clone size: .
D gene: TRBD1
V gene: TRBV5-1
J gene: TRBJ1-4
CDR3 DNA: TGCGCCAGCAGCCCGCGGACAGGGGCTAATGAAAAACTGTTTTTT
CDR3 protein: CASSPRTGANEKLFF

clone size: .
D gene: TRBD1
V gene: TRBV27
J gene: TRBJ2-1
CDR3 DNA: TGTGCCAGCACAGCGATCCAGGACAGGGGACCCAATGAGCAGTTCTTC
CDR3 protein: CASTAIQDRGPNEQFF

clone size: .
D gene: TRBD1
V gene: TRBV5-1
J gene: TRBJ1-1
CDR3 DNA: TGCGCCAGCAGCTTGGGGGACAGAGGGAACACTGAAGCTTTCTTT
CDR3 protein: CASSLGDRGNTEAFF